This T cell receptor (beta chain) is from a study of blood T cell repertoires in COVID-19 (dated by TCRdb to about 2020). In terms of the full investigation: Samples covering the acute and convalescent phases of COVID-19 were provided by collaborators in the United States, Italy and Spain. The prospective study material was composed of cDNA or gDNA derived from T cells, B-cell-depleted T cells, or PBMCs. Deeply sampled blood TCRbeta repertoires from subjects exposed to, actively infected with, or recovered from COVID-19 were included in the dataset. The repertoires were released in a freely available public database meant as a resource for research on the immune response to SARS-CoV-2. The samples were drawn from the first 160 participants of the ongoing ImmuneRACE study and from 1,254 subjects provided by 6 global collaborators. A de-identified subject ID, COVID-19 status, age in years and sex were almost always included in the sample metadata. Where available, HLA class I and class II types were obtained from metadata supplied by the sample provider rather than from assay-based typing. Study-wide conclusions, independent of this receptor: The amount of clinical and demographic metadata varied by source and participant and was provided uncurated.

The immunoSEQ Assay, a bias-controlled multiplex PCR, was used to amplify TCRbeta CDR3 regions from genomic DNA. The authors' pipeline ran thus. The number of nucleated cells in each sample was estimated by amplification of reference gene primers within the assay. Sequence reads were collapsed and filtered to measure the absolute abundance of every unique TCRbeta CDR3 rearrangement. Productive Simpson clonality was computed per sample as the square root of Simpson's diversity index over productive rearrangements. Here the immuneACCESS table is served through TCRdb, limited to in-frame sequences with V and J called. Missing clones are a known gap in these copies; in checked studies unresolved V genes cover under half, and the rest lacks a known reason. V, J and clone size reflect that table, while D and trimming were determined from the DNA. A total of 110,000 to 150,000 clones appear in this sample, roughly 79% of them only once. The ten largest clonotypes hold roughly 8.2% of the sample.

Looking up the germline V gene (reference sequence) yields CDR1 SEHNR and CDR2 FQNEAQ. Here V drops 1 base and J drops 3 bases, and the junction holds 5 bases not matched to any gene. The CDR3 runs 16 residues from the cysteine to the phenylalanine. Just CDR3 DNA is preserved here, 48 bases in frame from base 1. The collaborating institutions used their own protocols to collect whole blood in K2EDTA tubes. For TCRbeta analysis, collaborators shipped samples in one of three forms: frozen whole blood, isolated PBMCs, or DNA extracted from either of those sample types. With respect to this clone: The clone's antigen remains unknown. The record has no base qualities; no much larger clone is one base away.

This sequence uses TRBV7-9 and TRBJ1-3; TRBD1 agrees with 8 junctional bases. The source material was peripheral blood. This receptor was identified in a human donor in a cohort sampled during active COVID-19. In nucleotides, the sequence is TGTGCCAGCAGCTTAGACGACAGGGGAAATGGAAACACCATATATTTT. Its protein reads: CASSLDDRGNGNTIYF.